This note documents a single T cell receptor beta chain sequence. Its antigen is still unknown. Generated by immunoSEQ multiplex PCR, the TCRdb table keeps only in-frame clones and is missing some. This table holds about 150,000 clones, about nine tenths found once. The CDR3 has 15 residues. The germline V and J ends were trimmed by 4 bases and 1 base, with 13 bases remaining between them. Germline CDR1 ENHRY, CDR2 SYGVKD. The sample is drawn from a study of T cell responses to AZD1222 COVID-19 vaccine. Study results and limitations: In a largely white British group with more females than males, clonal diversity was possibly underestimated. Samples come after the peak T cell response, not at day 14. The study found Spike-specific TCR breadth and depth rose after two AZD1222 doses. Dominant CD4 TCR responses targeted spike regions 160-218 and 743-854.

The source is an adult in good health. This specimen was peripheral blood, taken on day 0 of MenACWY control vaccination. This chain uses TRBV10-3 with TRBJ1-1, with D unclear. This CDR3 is CAISGGFSTNTEAFF. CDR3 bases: TGTGCCATCAGTGGAGGTTTTAGCACGAACACTGAAGCTTTCTTT.